A single sample is the source of the 12 T cell receptor beta chains below, sequenced in a study of blood T cell repertoires in COVID-19. The table came from immunoSEQ multiplex PCR; TCRdb's copy has only in-frame clones and leaves some out. The table includes 250,000 to 350,000 clones, more than 75% detected once. Sequencing used peripheral blood. The origin of the receptors is a woman aged 30 to 39 who had recovered from COVID-19.

This chain uses TRBV5-8 with TRBJ2-4; 7 nucleotides match TRBD2. Unmatched junction bases numbered 7, after V lost 0 bases and J lost 7 bases. Germline V gene lookup returns CDR1 SGHTS and CDR2 YDEGEE. The CDR3 extends over 15 amino acids. The CDR3, as DNA: TGTGCCAGCAGCTTGGCCCGGGCGCGGGGGAACATTCAGTACTTC. Residues: CASSLARARGNIQYF. The full variable domain, its missing parts supplied by reference TRBV5-8 and TRBJ2-4, is EAGVTQSPTHLIKTRGQQATLRCSPISGHTSVYWYQQALGLGLQFLLWYDEGEERNRGNFPPRFSGRQFPNYSSELNVNALELEDSALYLCASSLARARGNIQYFGAGTRLSVL.

The J gene is TRBJ1-5, the V gene TRBV19, with TRBD1 matching over 8 bases. The CDR3 totals 15 residues. V lost 2 bases to trimming and J lost 7 bases; unmatched junction nucleotides: 7. Germline V lookup: CDR1 LNHDA, CDR2 SQIVND (reference sequence). The CDR3 nucleotides are TGTGCCAGTAGTATATCTAGGACAGGGAAACAGCCCCAGCATTTT. It yields the protein CASSISRTGKQPQHF.

The chain carries TRBV5-4 and TRBJ2-6; 12 positions agree with TRBD1. Germline V gives CDR1 SGHNT, CDR2 YYREEE (reference sequence). The CDR3 spans 19 residues. V trimming: 4 bases; J trimming: 4 bases; junction bases outside the gene matches: 12. CDR3 bases: TGTGCCAGCAGCGCCGGGATCGGGACAGGGGGCAGAGGGGCCAACGTCCTGACTTTC. Translation: CASSAGIGTGGRGANVLTF.

In its sample, this clone was seen a few times. The chain uses TRBV5-1 and TRBJ1-1, with no clear D. Trimming pared 4 bases from V and 2 bases from J, leaving 12 bases between. Germline CDR1 reads SGHRS; CDR2 reads YFSETQ. CDR3 size: 14 residues. CDR3 DNA: TGCGCCAGCAGCGGCTTGTCGGGAAACACTGAAGCTTTCTTT. Translation gives CASSGLSGNTEAFF.

The chain uses TRBV25-1 and TRBJ1-1; TRBD1 agrees at 8 bases. From germline, CDR1 is MGHDK and CDR2 SYGVNS. The V gene end was trimmed by 3 bases and the J gene end by 1 base; junction bases not matched to a gene: 7. The CDR3 has 16 residues. CDR3 amino acids: CASSDPGQGRNTEAFF. The CDR3 DNA reads as TGTGCCAGCAGTGATCCTGGACAGGGACGGAACACTGAAGCTTTCTTT.

This chain uses TRBV5-3 with TRBJ1-1; 10 bases fit TRBD1. TRBV5-3 carries the ORF label, with uncertain function. The CDR3 sequence is 17 residues long. J was trimmed by 4 bases and V by 4 bases; bases with no gene match: 13. This CDR3 is CARSPDRGREVGTEAFF. CDR3 coding DNA: TGTGCCAGAAGCCCAGACAGGGGGCGTGAGGTGGGCACTGAAGCTTTCTTT.

The chain combines TRBV7-9 with TRBJ2-7; possibly TRBD1 for D (5 bases). This CDR3 contains 14 residues. The V gene lost 7 bases and the J gene lost 3 bases, with 16 bases spanning the gap. The germline V gene has CDR1 SEHNR and CDR2 FQNEAQ (reference sequence). The CDR3 sequence: CASTSDRNFYEQYF. The CDR3 DNA reads as TGTGCCAGCACCAGCGACAGAAACTTCTACGAGCAGTACTTC. Looking up the rest from reference TRBV7-9 and TRBJ2-7 gives the full variable domain: DTGVSQNPRHKITKRGQNVTFRCDPISEHNRLYWYRQTLGQGPEFLTYFQNEAQLEKSRLLSDRFSAERPKGSFSTLEIQRTEQGDSAMYLCASTSDRNFYEQYFGPGTRLTVT.

The chain uses TRBV5-1 and TRBJ1-4; 10 nucleotides match TRBD1. The CDR3 is made up of 15 amino acids. V trimming: 6 bases; J trimming: 7 bases; junction bases outside the gene matches: 9. CDR1 and CDR2 (germline): SGHRS, YFSETQ. This CDR3 is CASNNRDRGSEKLFF. CDR3 coding DNA: TGCGCCAGCAACAACCGGGACAGGGGAAGTGAAAAACTGTTTTTT.

The chain has TRBV7-2 and TRBJ1-6; weak D call: TRBD1 (5 bases). This CDR3 contains 13 residues. Trimming shortened V by 1 base and J by 10 bases, and 8 bases separated the two germline ends. Germline V gives CDR1 SGHTA, CDR2 FQGNSA. This chain's CDR3 is CASSLEGPSPLHF. Here the CDR3 DNA reads TGTGCCAGCAGCTTAGAGGGGCCCTCACCCCTCCACTTT. Filled out from reference TRBV7-2 and TRBJ1-6, the complete variable domain reads GAGVSQSPSNKVTEKGKDVELRCDPISGHTALYWYRQSLGQGLEFLIYFQGNSAPDKSGLPSDRFSAERTGGSVSTLTIQRTQQEDSAVYLCASSLEGPSPLHFGNGTRLTVT.

The rearrangement links TRBV15 to TRBJ2-1; TRBD1 is a possible D gene (5 bases). The CDR3 has 13 residues. V shed 5 bases and J shed 5 bases, with 10 bases lying between them. Germline V gives CDR1 LNHNV, CDR2 YYDKDF (reference sequence). CDR3 DNA sequence: TGTGCCACCAGCGTGAGACAGAACAATGAGCAGTTCTTC. This encodes CATSVRQNNEQFF.

V gene TRBV7-9 combines with J gene TRBJ1-1; 7 nucleotides agree with TRBD1. Germline V gene data show CDR1 as SEHNR and CDR2 as FQNEAQ (reference sequence). There are 13 residues in the CDR3. Germline trimming cut 6 bases from V and 4 bases from J; bases unmatched to any gene: 5. The chain's CDR3 is CASRGTAFTEAFF. The DNA for the CDR3 is TGTGCCAGCAGAGGGACAGCCTTCACTGAAGCTTTCTTT.

This rearrangement joins TRBV30 to TRBJ2-7; the D gene is possibly TRBD1 (6 bases). Germline loops: CDR1 GTSNPN, CDR2 SVGIG (reference sequence). The CDR3 runs 12 residues. V lost 4 bases, J lost 5 bases, and 12 bases lay in between. The CDR3, as DNA: TGTGCCTGGAAGTGGGGGCCCCACGAGCAGTACTTC. Its translation: CAWKWGPHEQYF.